This T cell receptor beta chain was observed in a study of identifying expanded T cells in peripheral blood (dated by TCRdb to between 2018 and 2021). Study-level background: Separate aliquots of the same genomic DNA pool were sequenced to produce technical replicates, and four replicates were compared in pairs.

The germline V gene (reference sequence) specifies SGHKS as CDR1 and YYEKEE as CDR2. The CDR3, cysteine through phenylalanine, is 14 amino acids long. The entry retains the CDR3 DNA only, 42 bases that are in frame from base 1. V is clipped by 7 bases and J by 0 bases, and the sequence between their germline boundaries is 11 bases long. What the work shows at the level of the full study, not this receptor alone: Across all healthy-donor time intervals, the beta-binomial model significantly lowered both the number of clones called differentially abundant and the false-positive rate. Variance in clone template counts between roughly two-week samples significantly increased with total template count across all healthy donors. The authors expected that over much longer intervals, such as months to years, biological variance in healthy repertoires might increase even further. The binomial model flagged about 1.2 differentially abundant clones between technical replicates, compared with roughly 17 over two weeks and 18 to 20 over roughly 4 weeks.

The immunoSEQ Assay, which uses bias-controlled multiplex PCR amplification of genomic DNA, was used to profile TCRbeta CDR3 regions. As for the authors' bioinformatics: To quantify the absolute abundance of each unique TCRbeta CDR3 region, the sequences were collapsed and filtered. Differential abundance was assessed using a binomial (Fisher-equivalent) model and a beta-binomial model in which time-dependent variance fitted from healthy donors was added. Clones with fewer than 5 combined templates were excluded, and clones with Benjamini-Hochberg FDR below 0.01 were called differentially abundant. In the beta-binomial model, variance was expressed as a function of the total template count across the two samples, in the form v = (b*log(k)+a)^2. Drawn from immuneACCESS, this table holds only the in-frame rearrangements with V and J called that TCRdb kept. Clones are partly lost; checked studies trace under half to an unresolved V gene and leave the rest unexplained. The V and J calls and the clone size are those of that table, but D and trimming were determined from the DNA. Here the sample has about 52,000 clones; 82% occur a single time. 14% of the sample rests with the top ten.

This clone showed up just a few times. The antigen this receptor binds is unknown. No base-level quality is on record; no much larger clone is a single base apart. During the collection period, no infections or other immune events were recorded for the healthy donors. Blood repertoires from healthy donors were used as a training cohort for calibrating time-dependent variance in a beta-binomial model of differential abundance of T-cell clones. There were 10 healthy donors in the training cohort, of whom 3 were female and 7 were male. An age range of roughly 25 to 65 years, with an average of roughly 45 years, was recorded for the donors. Whole blood from each healthy donor was obtained from a commercial supplier and was collected at three time points 2 to 3 weeks apart. For immunosequencing, genomic DNA was extracted from unsorted whole blood.

The sequence joins TRBV5-5 to TRBJ1-3; the D gene cannot be resolved reliably. This TCR was recovered from a person aged 18 to 75 in good health. Sequencing was carried out using blood. The bases read TGTGCCAGCGCAGACGGCGGCTCTGGAAACACCATATATTTT. This codes for CASADGGSGNTIYF.